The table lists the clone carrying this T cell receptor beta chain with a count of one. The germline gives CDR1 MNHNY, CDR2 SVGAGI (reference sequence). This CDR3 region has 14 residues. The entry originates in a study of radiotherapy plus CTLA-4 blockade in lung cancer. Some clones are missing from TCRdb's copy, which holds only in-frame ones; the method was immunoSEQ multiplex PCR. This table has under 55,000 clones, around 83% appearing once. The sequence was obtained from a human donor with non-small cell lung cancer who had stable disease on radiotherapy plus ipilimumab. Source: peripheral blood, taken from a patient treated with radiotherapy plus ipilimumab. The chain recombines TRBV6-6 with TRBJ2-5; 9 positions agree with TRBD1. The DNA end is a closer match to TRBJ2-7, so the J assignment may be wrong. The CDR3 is CASSYLQGASEQYF. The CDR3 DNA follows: TGTGCCAGCAGTTACTTACAGGGGGCCAGCGAGCAGTACTTC.